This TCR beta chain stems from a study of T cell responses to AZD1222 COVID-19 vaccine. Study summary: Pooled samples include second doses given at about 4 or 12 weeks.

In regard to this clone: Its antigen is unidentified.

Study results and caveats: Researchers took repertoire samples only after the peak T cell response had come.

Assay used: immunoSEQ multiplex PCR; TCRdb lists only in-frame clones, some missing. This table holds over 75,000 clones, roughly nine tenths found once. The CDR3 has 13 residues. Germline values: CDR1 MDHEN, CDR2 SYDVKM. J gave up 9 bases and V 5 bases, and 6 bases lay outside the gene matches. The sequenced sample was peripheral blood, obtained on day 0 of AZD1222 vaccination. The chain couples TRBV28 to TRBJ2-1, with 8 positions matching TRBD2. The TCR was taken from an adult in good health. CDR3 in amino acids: CASSQGLELEQFF. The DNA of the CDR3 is TGTGCCAGCAGTCAGGGACTAGAGCTTGAGCAGTTCTTC.